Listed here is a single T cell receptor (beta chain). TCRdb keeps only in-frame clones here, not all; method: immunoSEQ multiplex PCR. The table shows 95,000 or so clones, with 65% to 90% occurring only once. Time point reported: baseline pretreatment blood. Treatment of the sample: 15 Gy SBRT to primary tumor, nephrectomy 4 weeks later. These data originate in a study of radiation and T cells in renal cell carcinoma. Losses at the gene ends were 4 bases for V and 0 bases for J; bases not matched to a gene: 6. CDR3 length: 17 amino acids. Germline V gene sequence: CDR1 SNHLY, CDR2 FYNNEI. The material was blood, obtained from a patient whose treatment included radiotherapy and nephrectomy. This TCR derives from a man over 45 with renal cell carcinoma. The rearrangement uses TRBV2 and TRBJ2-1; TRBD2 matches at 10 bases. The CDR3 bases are TGTGCCAGCAGTGCTGAGCGGGGGGGCATCTCCTACAATGAGCAGTTCTTC. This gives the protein CASSAERGGISYNEQFF.